One sample yielded the 14 T cell receptor beta chains listed below, sequenced in a study of blood T cells in healthy people across ages (dated by TCRdb to the mid-2010s). The library was produced with 5' RACE. The listed sequencing device is Illumina HiSeq 2500. A second PCR of about 6 to 11 cycles was run with a J-beta primer mix and a sample-barcoded 5' primer. TCRdb itself trimmed the public reads at Q25 with fastp, ran MiXCR and retained productive beta chains. Entries are consolidated by CDR3 protein sequence, retaining the most common genes and DNA. Counted in this sample were about 760,000 distinct CDR3 sequences; more than 55% of them appeared once. The ten largest clonotypes hold around 24% of the sample. Specimen: blood. Receptor source: a man in his forties or fifties in good health.

This clonotype was detected only a few times. J is TRBJ2-1 and V is TRBV14, with TRBD2 matching over 9 bases. V was clipped by 0 bases and J by 4 bases; unmatched bases: 4. This CDR3 spans 16 amino acids. Germline V gene lookup returns CDR1 SGHDN and CDR2 FVKESK. The CDR3 DNA follows: TGTGCCAGCAGCCAAGACAGGACTAGCGTGTACAATGAGCAGTTCTTC. Its translation: CASSQDRTSVYNEQFF.

The chain uses TRBV6-5 and TRBJ2-5; D is perhaps TRBD2 (6 bases). The closer fit of TRBJ2-7 to the DNA end suggests the J call may be wrong. The CDR3 has 12 residues. From germline, CDR1 is MNHEY and CDR2 SVGAGI. The chain's CDR3 is CASSRGVYEQYF. For the CDR3, the DNA is TGTGCCAGCAGCCGCGGGGTTTACGAGCAGTACTTC.

The V gene is TRBV18, the J gene TRBJ2-4; 7 positions agree with TRBD1. CDR1 is KGHSH and CDR2 is LQKENI in the germline V gene. This CDR3 has 15 amino acids. Trimming took 6 bases from V and 4 from J; bases not matched to a gene: 9. DNA of the CDR3: TGTGCCAGCTCCGGACAGGTGCTGGGGAAAAACATTCAGTACTTC. Translation gives CASSGQVLGKNIQYF.

The CDR3 nucleotides are TGTGCCAGCTCACCAACGGGGCAAGATAGCAATCAGCCCCAGCATTTT. It translates to CASSPTGQDSNQPQHF. The rearrangement links TRBV18 to TRBJ1-5, with a tentative D call TRBD1 (5 bases). V was cut by 2 bases and J by 0 bases, with 11 bases left in between. This CDR3 region has 16 residues. CDR1 and CDR2 (germline): KGHSH, LQKENI.

The rearrangement uses TRBV2 and TRBJ2-7; the D is unclear. With the DNA end fitting TRBJ2-5 better, the J assignment may be wrong. Germline V gene sequence: CDR1 SNHLY, CDR2 FYNNEI. The CDR3 totals 14 residues. In DNA form, the CDR3 reads TGTGCCAGCAGTGTCGATCAGATGGGGGAGACCCAGTACTTC. Translated: CASSVDQMGETQYF.

The rearrangement uses TRBV29-1 and TRBJ2-1; D gene uncertain. The CDR3 length is 13 residues. Trimming stripped 1 base from V and 4 bases from J, with 8 bases between. Germline CDR1 SQVTM, CDR2 ANQGSEA. CDR3 bases: TGCAGCGTTGAAGCCGTATCATACAATGAGCAGTTCTTC. It is translated as CSVEAVSYNEQFF.

This clonotype has more than one count but fewer than ten. The rearrangement links TRBV20-1 to TRBJ2-7; the match to TRBD1 covers 8 bases. The CDR3 length is 14 residues. CDR1 and CDR2 (germline): DFQATT, SNEGSKA (reference sequence). The trim removed 2 bases at V and 4 bases at J, leaving 7 bases unmatched. CDR3 DNA: TGCAGTGCTAGAAACAACAGGGGGGTATACGAGCAGTACTTC. Amino acid sequence: CSARNNRGVYEQYF.

The rearrangement links TRBV5-8 to TRBJ2-1, with a possible D match to TRBD2 (6 bases). Germline V gene lookup returns CDR1 SGHTS and CDR2 YDEGEE. This CDR3 has 14 residues. Trimming removed 3 bases at V and 5 bases at J, with 12 bases between. The CDR3 sequence: CASSWLGGDNEQFF. For the CDR3, the DNA is TGTGCCAGCAGCTGGTTAGGAGGGGACAATGAGCAGTTCTTC.

This rearrangement joins TRBV5-1 to TRBJ2-5, with 16 bases lining up with TRBD2. The CDR3 covers 17 residues. Germline V gives CDR1 SGHRS, CDR2 YFSETQ. V gave up 5 bases and J gave up 5 bases; unmatched junction bases: 9. CDR3 residues: CASRPGTSGGVMETQYF. CDR3 in DNA: TGCGCCAGCAGACCCGGGACTAGCGGGGGGGTCATGGAGACCCAGTACTTC.

This clonotype occurred once. The V call is TRBV20-1, the J call TRBJ2-7, with a weak D call TRBD2 (6 bases). CDR1 is DFQATT, CDR2 SNEGSKA, per germline (reference sequence). Between the trimmed V and J ends, which lost 7 bases and 7 bases, there was a span of 20 bases. The CDR3 spans 13 residues. CDR3 in DNA: TGCAGTGTGGCTAGCGAGTCCTACAATGAGCAGTACTTC. It yields the protein CSVASESYNEQYF.

A few counts support this clonotype. This CDR3 reads CASNSGNSYNEQFF. CDR3 nucleotides: TGTGCCAGCAACAGCGGAAACTCCTACAATGAGCAGTTCTTC. The chain has TRBV6-2 or TRBV6-3 and TRBJ2-1; perhaps TRBD2 as D (5 bases). This CDR3 spans 14 amino acids. Germline V gene sequence: CDR1 MNHEY, CDR2 SVGEGT. V lost 7 bases to trimming and J lost 0 bases, with 10 bases between them.

This clonotype was detected only a few times. This chain connects TRBV29-1 to TRBJ2-3; TRBD1 matches 7 bases. The CDR3 spans 13 residues. Germline V lookup: CDR1 SQVTM, CDR2 ANQGSEA. CDR3 amino acids: CRVVGQDTDTQYF. The CDR3 coding sequence is TGCAGGGTAGTAGGACAGGACACAGATACGCAGTATTTT.

This chain links TRBV5-1 with TRBJ2-5; D ambiguous. In germline, CDR1 is SGHRS, CDR2 YFSETQ. The V end lost 1 base, the J end lost 5 bases, and 12 bases lay between the germline ends. CDR3 length: 14 amino acids. In DNA form, the CDR3 reads TGCGCCAGCAGCTTGTCCCACTGGTGGGAGACCCAGTACTTC. Protein: CASSLSHWWETQYF.

The chain is built from TRBV5-6 and TRBJ2-1; a weak D match, TRBD1 (5 bases). Trimming took 3 bases from V and 0 from J, leaving 7 bases between them. CDR3 length: 14 amino acids. Germline V CDR1 and CDR2: SGHDT, YYEEEE. CDR3 amino acids: CASSYRSSYNEQFF. The CDR3 nucleotides read TGTGCCAGCAGCTACAGGAGCTCCTACAATGAGCAGTTCTTC.